The source of this T cell receptor (beta chain) is a study of blood T cell repertoires in COVID-19. Overall study: Researchers got acute and convalescent COVID-19 samples from the United States, Italy and Spain. T cells, B-cell-depleted T cells, or PBMCs supplied cDNA or gDNA.

This clone has a single count. In the authors' workflow: How many nucleated cells were present was estimated from reference gene primer amplification. Data came from immunoSEQ multiplex PCR; TCRdb stores just in-frame clones and leaves some out. The V and J calls and clone size were taken over from that table, and D and trimming were inferred from the DNA. Among 65,000 to 70,000 clones listed, roughly 87% were seen once. The V gene's germline CDR1 is LGHDT and CDR2 YNNKEL (reference sequence). Trimming removed 2 bases from V and 3 bases from J; junction bases left unmatched: 8. The CDR3 extends over 16 amino acids.

The rearrangement joins TRBV3-1 (or the pseudogene TRBV3-2) to TRBJ2-7; TRBD2 matches at 9 bases. The TCR originated in a man of 80 years or more with acute or convalescent COVID-19. The sequencing input was peripheral blood. CDR3 loop: CASSQKSLAGFYEQYF. CDR3 nucleotide sequence: TGTGCCAGCAGCCAAAAAAGCCTAGCGGGGTTCTACGAGCAGTACTTC.